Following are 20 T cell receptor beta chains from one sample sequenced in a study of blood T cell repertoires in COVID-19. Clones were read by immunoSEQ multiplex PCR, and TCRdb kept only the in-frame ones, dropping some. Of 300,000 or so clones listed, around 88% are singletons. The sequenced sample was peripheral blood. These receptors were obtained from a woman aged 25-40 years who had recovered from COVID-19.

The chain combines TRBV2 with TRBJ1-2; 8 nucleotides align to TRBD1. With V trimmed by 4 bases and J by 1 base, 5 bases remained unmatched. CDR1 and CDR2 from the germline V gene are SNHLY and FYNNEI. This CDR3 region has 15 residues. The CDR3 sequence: CASSVSGGYNYGYTF. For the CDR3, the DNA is TGTGCCAGCAGTGTTTCAGGGGGCTATAACTATGGCTACACCTTC.

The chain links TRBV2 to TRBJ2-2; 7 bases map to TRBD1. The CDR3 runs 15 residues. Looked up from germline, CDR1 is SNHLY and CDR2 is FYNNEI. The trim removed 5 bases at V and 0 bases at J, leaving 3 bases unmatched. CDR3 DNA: TGTGCCAGCAGTCGGGACAGCGCGAACACCGGGGAGCTGTTTTTT. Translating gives CASSRDSANTGELFF.

CDR3 nucleotide sequence: TGTGCCAGCATTGGGGGACAGGGGACATGGGAGCTGTTTTTT. This gives the protein CASIGGQGTWELFF. The chain employs TRBV2 and TRBJ2-2; 10 nucleotides align to TRBD1. The V gene's germline CDR1 is SNHLY and CDR2 FYNNEI. The CDR3 runs 14 residues. Germline trimming cut 7 bases from V and 9 bases from J; bases unmatched to any gene: 8.

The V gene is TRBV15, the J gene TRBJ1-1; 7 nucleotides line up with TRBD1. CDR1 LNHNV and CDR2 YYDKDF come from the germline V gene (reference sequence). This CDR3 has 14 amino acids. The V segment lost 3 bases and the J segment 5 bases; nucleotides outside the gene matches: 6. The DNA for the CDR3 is TGTGCCACCAGCAGTGCTTACAGGGGAACTGAAGCTTTCTTT. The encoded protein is CATSSAYRGTEAFF. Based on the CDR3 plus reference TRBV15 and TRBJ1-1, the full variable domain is DAMVIQNPRYQVTQFGKPVTLSCSQTLNHNVMYWYQQKSSQAPKLLFHYYDKDFNNEADTPDNFQSRRPNTSFCFLDIRSPGLGDTAMYLCATSSAYRGTEAFFGQGTRLTVV.

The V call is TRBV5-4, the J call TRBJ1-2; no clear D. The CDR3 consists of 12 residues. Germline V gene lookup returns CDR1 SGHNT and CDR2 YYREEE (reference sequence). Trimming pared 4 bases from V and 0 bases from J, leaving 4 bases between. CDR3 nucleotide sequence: TGTGCCAGCAGCCAGGCTAACTATGGCTACACCTTC. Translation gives CASSQANYGYTF.

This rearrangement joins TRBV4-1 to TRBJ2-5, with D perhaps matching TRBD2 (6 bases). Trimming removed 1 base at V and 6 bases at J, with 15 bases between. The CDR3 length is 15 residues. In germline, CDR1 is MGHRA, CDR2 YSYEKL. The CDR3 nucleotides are TGCGCCAGCAGCCAAGTTGGTAGCGGAGTGAAGACCCAGTACTTC. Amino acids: CASSQVGSGVKTQYF.

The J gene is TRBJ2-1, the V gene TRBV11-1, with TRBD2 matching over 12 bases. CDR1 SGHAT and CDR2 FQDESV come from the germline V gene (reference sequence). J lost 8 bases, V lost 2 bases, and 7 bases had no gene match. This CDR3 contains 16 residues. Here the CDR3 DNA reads TGTGCCAGCAGCTTAAGCCTAGCGGGGGGGCTGGATGAGCAGTTCTTC. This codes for CASSLSLAGGLDEQFF.

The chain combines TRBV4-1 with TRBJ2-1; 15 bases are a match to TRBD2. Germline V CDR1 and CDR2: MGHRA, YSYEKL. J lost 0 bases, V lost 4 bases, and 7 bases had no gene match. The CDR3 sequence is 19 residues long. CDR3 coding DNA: TGCGCCAGCAGCCTCGGACTAGCGGGGGGGTACAGCTCCTACAATGAGCAGTTCTTC. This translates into CASSLGLAGGYSSYNEQFF.

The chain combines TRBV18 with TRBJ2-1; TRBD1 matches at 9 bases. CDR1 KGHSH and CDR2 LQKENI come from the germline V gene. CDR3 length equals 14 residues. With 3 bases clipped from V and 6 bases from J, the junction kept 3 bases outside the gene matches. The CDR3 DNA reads TGTGCCAGCTCACCCCTACAGGGGGCCAATGAGCAGTTCTTC. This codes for CASSPLQGANEQFF.

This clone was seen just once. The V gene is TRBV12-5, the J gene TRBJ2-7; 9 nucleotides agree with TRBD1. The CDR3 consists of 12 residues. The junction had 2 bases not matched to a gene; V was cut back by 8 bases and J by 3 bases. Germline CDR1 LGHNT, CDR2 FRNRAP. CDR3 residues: CASYRGHYEQYF. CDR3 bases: TGTGCTAGTTACAGGGGGCACTACGAGCAGTACTTC.

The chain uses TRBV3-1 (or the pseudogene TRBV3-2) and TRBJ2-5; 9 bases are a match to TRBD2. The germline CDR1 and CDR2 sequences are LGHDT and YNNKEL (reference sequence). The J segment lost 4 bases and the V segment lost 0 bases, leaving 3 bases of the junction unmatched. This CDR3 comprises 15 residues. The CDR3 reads CASSQDSSGVETQYF. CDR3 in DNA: TGTGCCAGCAGCCAAGATTCTAGCGGGGTAGAGACCCAGTACTTC.

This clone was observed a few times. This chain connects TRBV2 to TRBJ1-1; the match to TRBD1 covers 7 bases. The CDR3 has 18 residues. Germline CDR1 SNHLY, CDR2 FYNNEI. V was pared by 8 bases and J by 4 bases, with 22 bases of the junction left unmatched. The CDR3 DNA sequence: TGTGCCAGCGCCAAGGAGACGGCAGGGGGGCTCCGAAGCACTGAAGCTTTCTTT. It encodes CASAKETAGGLRSTEAFF.

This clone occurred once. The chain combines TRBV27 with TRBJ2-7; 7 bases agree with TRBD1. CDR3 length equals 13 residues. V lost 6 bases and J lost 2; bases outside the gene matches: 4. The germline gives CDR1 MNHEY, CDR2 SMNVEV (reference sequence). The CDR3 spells CASRPTGAYEQYF. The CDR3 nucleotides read TGTGCCAGCAGACCTACAGGGGCCTACGAGCAGTACTTC.

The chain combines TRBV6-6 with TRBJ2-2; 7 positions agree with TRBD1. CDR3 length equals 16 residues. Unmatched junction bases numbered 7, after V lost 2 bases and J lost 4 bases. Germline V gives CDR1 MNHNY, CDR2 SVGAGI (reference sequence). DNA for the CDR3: TGTGCCAGCAGTTACACCGACAGGGTTGGCACCGGGGAGCTGTTTTTT. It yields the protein CASSYTDRVGTGELFF.

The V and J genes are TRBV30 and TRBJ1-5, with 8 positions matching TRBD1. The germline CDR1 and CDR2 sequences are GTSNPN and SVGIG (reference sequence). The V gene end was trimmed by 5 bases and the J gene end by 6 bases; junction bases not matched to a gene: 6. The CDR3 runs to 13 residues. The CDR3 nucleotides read TGTGCCTGGGGGACAGGTCGAAGTCAGCCCCAGCATTTT. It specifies CAWGTGRSQPQHF.

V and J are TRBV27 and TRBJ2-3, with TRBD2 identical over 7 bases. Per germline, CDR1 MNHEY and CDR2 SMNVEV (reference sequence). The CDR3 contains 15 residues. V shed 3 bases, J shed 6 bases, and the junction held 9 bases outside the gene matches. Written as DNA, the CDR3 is TGTGCCAGCAGTTTGGGGGGACGGGGAGGGGATACGCAGTATTTT. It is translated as CASSLGGRGGDTQYF.

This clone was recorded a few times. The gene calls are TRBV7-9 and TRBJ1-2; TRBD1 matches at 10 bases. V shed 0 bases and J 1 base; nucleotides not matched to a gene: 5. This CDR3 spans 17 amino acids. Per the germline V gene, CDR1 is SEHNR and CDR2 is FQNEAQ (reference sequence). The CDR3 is CASSLAAGTGVNYGYTF. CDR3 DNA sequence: TGTGCCAGCAGCTTAGCAGCCGGGACAGGGGTTAACTATGGCTACACCTTC. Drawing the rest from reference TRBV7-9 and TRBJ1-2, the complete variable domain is DTGVSQNPRHKITKRGQNVTFRCDPISEHNRLYWYRQTLGQGPEFLTYFQNEAQLEKSRLLSDRFSAERPKGSFSTLEIQRTEQGDSAMYLCASSLAAGTGVNYGYTFGSGTRLTVV.

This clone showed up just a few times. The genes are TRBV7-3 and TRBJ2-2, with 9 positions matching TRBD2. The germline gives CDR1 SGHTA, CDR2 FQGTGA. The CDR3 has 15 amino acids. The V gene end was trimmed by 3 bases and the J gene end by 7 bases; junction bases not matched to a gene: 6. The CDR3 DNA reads TGTGCCAGCAGCTTCATTAGCGGGGGAGGCGGGGAGCTGTTTTTT. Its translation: CASSFISGGGGELFF. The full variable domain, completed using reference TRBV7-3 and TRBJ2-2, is GAGVSQTPSNKVTEKGKYVELRCDPISGHTALYWYRQSLGQGPEFLIYFQGTGAADDSGLPNDRFFAVRPEGSVSTLKIQRTERGDSAVYLCASSFISGGGGELFFGEGSRLTVL.

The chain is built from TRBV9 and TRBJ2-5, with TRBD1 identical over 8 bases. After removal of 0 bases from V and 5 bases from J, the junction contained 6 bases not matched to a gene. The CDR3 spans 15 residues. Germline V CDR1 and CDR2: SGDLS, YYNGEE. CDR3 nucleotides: TGTGCCAGCAGCGTAGCTAGGACAGGGAAGGAGACCCAGTACTTC. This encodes CASSVARTGKETQYF.

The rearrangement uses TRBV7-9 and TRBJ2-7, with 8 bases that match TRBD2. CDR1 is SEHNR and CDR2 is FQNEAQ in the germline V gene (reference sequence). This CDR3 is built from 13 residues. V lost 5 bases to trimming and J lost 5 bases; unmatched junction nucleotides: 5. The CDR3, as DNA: TGTGCCAGCAGCCCCGGGGGGGCCGACGAGCAGTACTTC. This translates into CASSPGGADEQYF.